This T cell receptor (beta chain) was documented in a study of T cell changes during pregnancy in multiple sclerosis. Data came from immunoSEQ multiplex PCR; TCRdb stores just in-frame clones and leaves some out. The table has 55,000 or so clones, about 92% seen once; the top ten hold 0.6% to 0.7%. The CDR3 runs to 18 residues. Trimming stripped 1 base from V and 0 bases from J, with 17 bases between. Germline V CDR1 and CDR2: LNHNV, YYDKDF (reference sequence). V and J are TRBV15 and TRBJ2-3, with a possible D match to TRBD2 (7 bases). This clonotype was obtained from a female donor with multiple sclerosis, enrolled in a pregnancy study. The input for sequencing was CD4+ T cells from peripheral blood mononuclear cells, taken after pregnancy. CDR3: CATSRGGGLLTSTDTQYF. The CDR3 nucleotides are TGTGCCACCAGCAGAGGCGGGGGCCTTTTAACTAGCACAGATACGCAGTATTTT.